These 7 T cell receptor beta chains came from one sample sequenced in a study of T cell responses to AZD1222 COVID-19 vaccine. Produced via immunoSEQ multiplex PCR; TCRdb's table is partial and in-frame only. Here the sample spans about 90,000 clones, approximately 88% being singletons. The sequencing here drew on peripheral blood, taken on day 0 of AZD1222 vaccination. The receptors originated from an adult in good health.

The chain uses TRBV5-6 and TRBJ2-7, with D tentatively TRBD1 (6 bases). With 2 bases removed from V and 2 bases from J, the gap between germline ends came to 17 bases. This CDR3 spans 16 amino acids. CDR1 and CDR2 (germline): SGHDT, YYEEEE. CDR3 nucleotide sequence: TGTGCCAGCAGCTTTCGATCAGGGGCCTCCACCTACGAGCAGTACTTC. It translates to CASSFRSGASTYEQYF.

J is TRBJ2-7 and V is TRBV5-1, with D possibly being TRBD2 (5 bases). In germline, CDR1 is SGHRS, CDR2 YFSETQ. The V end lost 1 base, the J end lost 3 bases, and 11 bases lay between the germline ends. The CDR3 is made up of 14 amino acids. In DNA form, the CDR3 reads TGCGCCAGCAGCTTGATGGAACTAGGCTACGAGCAGTACTTC. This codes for CASSLMELGYEQYF.

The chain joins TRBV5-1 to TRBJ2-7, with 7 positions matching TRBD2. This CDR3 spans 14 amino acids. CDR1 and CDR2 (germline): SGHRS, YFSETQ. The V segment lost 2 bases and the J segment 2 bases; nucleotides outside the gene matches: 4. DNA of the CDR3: TGCGCCAGCAGCTTAGCGGGATTCACCTACGAGCAGTACTTC. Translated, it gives CASSLAGFTYEQYF.

The CDR3 DNA follows: TGTGCCAGCAGTGAAGGGTTAGCGGGAATCTACGAGCAGTACTTC. This sequence encodes CASSEGLAGIYEQYF. The V call is TRBV6-1, the J call TRBJ2-7, with 8 bases lining up with TRBD2. Losses at the gene ends were 1 base for V and 3 bases for J; bases not matched to a gene: 5. In germline, CDR1 is MNHNS, CDR2 SASEGT. The CDR3 has 15 residues.

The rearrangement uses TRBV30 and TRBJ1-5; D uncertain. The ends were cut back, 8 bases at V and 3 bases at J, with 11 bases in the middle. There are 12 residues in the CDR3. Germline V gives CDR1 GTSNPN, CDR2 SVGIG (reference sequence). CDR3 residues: CAAASHNQPQHF. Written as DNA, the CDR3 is TGTGCCGCGGCCAGCCACAATCAGCCCCAGCATTTT.

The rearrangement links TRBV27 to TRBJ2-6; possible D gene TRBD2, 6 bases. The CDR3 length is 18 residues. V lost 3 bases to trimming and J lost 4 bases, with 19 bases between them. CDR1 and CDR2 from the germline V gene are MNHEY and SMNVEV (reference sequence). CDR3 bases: TGTGCCAGCAGTTTCTGGTCTGCGGGAATAATAGGGGCCAACGTCCTGACTTTC. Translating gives CASSFWSAGIIGANVLTF.

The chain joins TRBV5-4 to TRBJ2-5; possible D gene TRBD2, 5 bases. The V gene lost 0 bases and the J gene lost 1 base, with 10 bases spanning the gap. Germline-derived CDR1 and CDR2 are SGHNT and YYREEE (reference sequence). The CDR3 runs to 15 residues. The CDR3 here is CASSLGPGFQETQYF. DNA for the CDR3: TGTGCCAGCAGCTTGGGGCCGGGGTTCCAAGAGACCCAGTACTTC.